This record covers a single T cell receptor (beta chain). The sample belongs to a study of blood T cell repertoires in COVID-19. Whole-study context: Whether acute or convalescent, the COVID-19 samples came from the United States, Italy and Spain. In each case, the material was cDNA or gDNA derived from T cells, B-cell-depleted T cells, or PBMCs.

In the study's own analysis: Nucleated cell number was recorded as an estimate derived from reference gene primer amplification. TCRdb's copy holds only in-frame clones and misses some; the assay was immunoSEQ multiplex PCR. Clone size and V and J calls were adopted from that table, with D and trimming inferred from the DNA. The repertoire holds roughly 200,000 clones, with approximately 90% as singletons. The CDR3 has 13 amino acids. The germline V gene has CDR1 SGHVS and CDR2 FQNEAQ. V was trimmed by 5 bases and J by 3 bases, leaving 10 bases between them. The V gene is TRBV7-8, the J gene TRBJ1-2, with D tentatively TRBD1 (5 bases). Sequenced: peripheral blood. The clonotype comes from a woman in her 30s with acute or convalescent COVID-19. The CDR3 loop is CASSGGIDYGYTF. For the CDR3, the DNA is TGTGCCAGCAGCGGGGGGATTGACTATGGCTACACCTTC.